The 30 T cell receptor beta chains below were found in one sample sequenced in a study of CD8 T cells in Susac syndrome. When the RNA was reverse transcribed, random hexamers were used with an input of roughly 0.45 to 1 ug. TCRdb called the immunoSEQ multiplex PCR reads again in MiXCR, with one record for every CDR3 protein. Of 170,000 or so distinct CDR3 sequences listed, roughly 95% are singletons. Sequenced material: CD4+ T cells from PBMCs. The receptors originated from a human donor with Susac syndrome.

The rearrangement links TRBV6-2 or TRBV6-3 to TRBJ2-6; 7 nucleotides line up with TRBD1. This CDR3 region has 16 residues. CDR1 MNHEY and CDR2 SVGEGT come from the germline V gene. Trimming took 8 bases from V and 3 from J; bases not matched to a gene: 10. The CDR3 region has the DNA TGTGCCAGCGCTTCGTCAGGGGGACGTGGGGCCAACGTCCTGACTTTC. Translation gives CASASSGGRGANVLTF.

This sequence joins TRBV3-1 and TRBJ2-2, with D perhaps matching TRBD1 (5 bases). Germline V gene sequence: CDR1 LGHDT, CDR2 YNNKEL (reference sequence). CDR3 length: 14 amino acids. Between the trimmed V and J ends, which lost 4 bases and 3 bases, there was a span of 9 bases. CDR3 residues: CASSRVRDTGELFF. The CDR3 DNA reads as TGTGCCAGCAGCCGCGTCAGGGACACCGGGGAGCTGTTTTTT.

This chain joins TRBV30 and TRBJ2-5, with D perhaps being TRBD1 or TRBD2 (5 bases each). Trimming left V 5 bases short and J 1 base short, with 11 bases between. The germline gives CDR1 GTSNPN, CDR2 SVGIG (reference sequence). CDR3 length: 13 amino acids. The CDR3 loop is CAWEGRAQETQYF. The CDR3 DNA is TGTGCCTGGGAGGGGCGGGCCCAAGAGACCCAGTACTTC.

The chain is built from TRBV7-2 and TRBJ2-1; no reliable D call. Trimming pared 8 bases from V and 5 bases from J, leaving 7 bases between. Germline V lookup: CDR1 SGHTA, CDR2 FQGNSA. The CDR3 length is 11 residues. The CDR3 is CASLYHNEQFF. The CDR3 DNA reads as TGTGCCAGCCTCTACCACAATGAGCAGTTCTTC.

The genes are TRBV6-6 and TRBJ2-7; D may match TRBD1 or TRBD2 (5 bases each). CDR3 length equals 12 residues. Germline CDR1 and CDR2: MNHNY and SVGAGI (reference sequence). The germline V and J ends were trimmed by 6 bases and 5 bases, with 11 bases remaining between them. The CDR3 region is CASSAGSDEQYV. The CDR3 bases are TGTGCCAGCAGCGCAGGGAGCGACGAGCAGTACGTC.

CDR3 coding DNA: TGTGCCAGCAGACCTCAGGGGGCGGGAGGAAACACCATATATTTT. It is translated as CASRPQGAGGNTIYF. V gene TRBV12-3 or TRBV12-4 combines with J gene TRBJ1-3; TRBD1 matches at 8 bases. The CDR3 covers 15 residues. Germline trimming cut 6 bases from V and 4 bases from J; bases unmatched to any gene: 8.

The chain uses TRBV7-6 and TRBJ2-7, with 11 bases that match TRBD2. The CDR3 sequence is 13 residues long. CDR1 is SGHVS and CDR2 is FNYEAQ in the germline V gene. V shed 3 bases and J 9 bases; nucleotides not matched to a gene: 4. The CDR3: CASSLTSGARQYF. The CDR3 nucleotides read TGTGCCAGCAGCTTGACTAGCGGGGCCCGGCAGTACTTC.

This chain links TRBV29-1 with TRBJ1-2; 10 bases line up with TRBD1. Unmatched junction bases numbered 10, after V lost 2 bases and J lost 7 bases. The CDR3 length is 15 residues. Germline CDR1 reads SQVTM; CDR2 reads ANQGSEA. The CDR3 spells CSVERWDRGRGGYTF. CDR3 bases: TGCAGCGTTGAAAGATGGGACAGGGGAAGGGGTGGCTACACCTTC.

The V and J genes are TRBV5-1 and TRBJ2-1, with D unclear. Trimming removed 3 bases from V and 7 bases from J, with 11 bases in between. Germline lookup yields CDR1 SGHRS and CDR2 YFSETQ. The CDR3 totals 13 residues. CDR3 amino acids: CASSWAEANEQFF. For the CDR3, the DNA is TGCGCCAGCAGCTGGGCAGAGGCAAATGAGCAGTTCTTC.

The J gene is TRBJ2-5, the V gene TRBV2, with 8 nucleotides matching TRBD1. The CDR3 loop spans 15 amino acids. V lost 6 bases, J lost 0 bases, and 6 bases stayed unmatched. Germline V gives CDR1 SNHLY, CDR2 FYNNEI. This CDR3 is CASSLGQVNQETQYF. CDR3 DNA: TGTGCCAGCAGCTTGGGACAGGTGAACCAAGAGACCCAGTACTTC.

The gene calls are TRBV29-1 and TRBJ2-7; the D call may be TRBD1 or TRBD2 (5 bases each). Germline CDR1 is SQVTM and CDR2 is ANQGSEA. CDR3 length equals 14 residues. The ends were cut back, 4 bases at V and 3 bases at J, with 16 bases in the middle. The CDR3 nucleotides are TGCAGCGTTGGGGGGTCAGAGCTCTACTACGAGCAGTACTTC. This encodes CSVGGSELYYEQYF.

CDR3 coding DNA: TGTGCCAGCAGCCGATTAACAGGGGTTCATGGCTACACCTTC. As protein: CASSRLTGVHGYTF. The chain links TRBV2 to TRBJ1-2; 7 bases line up with TRBD1. The CDR3 contains 14 residues. Losses at the gene ends were 6 bases for V and 6 bases for J; bases not matched to a gene: 10. Germline V CDR1 and CDR2: SNHLY, FYNNEI.

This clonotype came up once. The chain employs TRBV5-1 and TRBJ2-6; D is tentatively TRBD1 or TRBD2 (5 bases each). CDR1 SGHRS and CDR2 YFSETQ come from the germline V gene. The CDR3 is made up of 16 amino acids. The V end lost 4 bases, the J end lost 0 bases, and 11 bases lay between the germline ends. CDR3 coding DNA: TGCGCCAGCAGCGTGGGGGACGTCTCTGGGGCCAACGTCCTGACTTTC. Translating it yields CASSVGDVSGANVLTF.

The CDR3 DNA is TGTGCCACCAGCAGAGCAGGGGGCGGGAGTAACGAGCAGTACTTC. Translated: CATSRAGGGSNEQYF. This chain uses TRBV15 with TRBJ2-7, with a possible D match to TRBD1 (8 bases). Germline V gene sequence: CDR1 LNHNV, CDR2 YYDKDF (reference sequence). The CDR3 is made up of 15 amino acids. The V end was cut by 1 base, the J end by 5 bases, with 15 bases between.

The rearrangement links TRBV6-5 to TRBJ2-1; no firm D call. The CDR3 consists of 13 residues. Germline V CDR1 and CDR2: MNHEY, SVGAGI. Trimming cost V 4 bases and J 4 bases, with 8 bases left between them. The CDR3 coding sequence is TGTGCCAGCAGTTTCATGGGTTACAATGAGCAGTTCTTC. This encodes CASSFMGYNEQFF.

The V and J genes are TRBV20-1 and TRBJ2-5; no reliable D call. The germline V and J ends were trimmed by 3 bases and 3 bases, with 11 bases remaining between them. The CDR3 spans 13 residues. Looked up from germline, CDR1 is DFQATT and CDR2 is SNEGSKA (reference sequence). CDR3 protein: CSARTGPKETQYF. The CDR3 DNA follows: TGCAGTGCTAGGACCGGGCCCAAAGAGACCCAGTACTTC.

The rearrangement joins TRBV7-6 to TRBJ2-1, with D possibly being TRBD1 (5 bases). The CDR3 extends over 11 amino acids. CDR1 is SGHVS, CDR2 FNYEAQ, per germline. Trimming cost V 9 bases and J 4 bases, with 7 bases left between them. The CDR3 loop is CASSGYNEQFF. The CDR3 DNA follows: TGTGCCAGTTCAGGGTACAATGAGCAGTTCTTC.

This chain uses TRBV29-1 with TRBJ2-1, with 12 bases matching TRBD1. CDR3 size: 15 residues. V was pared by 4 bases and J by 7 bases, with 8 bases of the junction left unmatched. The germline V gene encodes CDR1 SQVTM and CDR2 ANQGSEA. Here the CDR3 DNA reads TGCAGCGTTGCCTCCGGGACAGGGGGCCGAAATGAGCAGTTCTTC. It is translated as CSVASGTGGRNEQFF.

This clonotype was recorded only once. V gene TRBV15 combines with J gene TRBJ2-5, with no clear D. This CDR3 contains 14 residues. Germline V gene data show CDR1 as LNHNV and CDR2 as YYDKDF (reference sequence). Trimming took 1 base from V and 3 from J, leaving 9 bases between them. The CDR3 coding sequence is TGTGCCACCAGCAGAGTTCGACTGGAAGAGACCCAGTACTTC. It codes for CATSRVRLEETQYF.

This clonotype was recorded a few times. CDR3 nucleotide sequence: TGCAGTGCCGGACAGGGGTATGGCTACACCTTC. Its protein product is CSAGQGYGYTF. The V gene is TRBV29-1, the J gene TRBJ1-2, with 9 positions matching TRBD1. The CDR3 length is 11 residues. Germline CDR1 and CDR2: SQVTM and ANQGSEA.

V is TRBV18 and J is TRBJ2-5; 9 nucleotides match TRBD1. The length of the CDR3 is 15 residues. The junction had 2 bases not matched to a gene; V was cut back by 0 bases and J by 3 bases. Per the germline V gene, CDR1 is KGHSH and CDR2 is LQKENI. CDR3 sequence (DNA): TGTGCCAGCTCACCACCATGGACAGGGGAAGAGACCCAGTACTTC. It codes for CASSPPWTGEETQYF.

The CDR3 protein is CANRDPLTDTQYF. The CDR3 region has the DNA TGTGCCAACCGGGACCCCCTCACAGATACGCAGTATTTT. The chain recombines TRBV27 with TRBJ2-3; either TRBD1 or TRBD2 may fit D (5 bases each). Germline assignment: CDR1 MNHEY and CDR2 SMNVEV (reference sequence). The CDR3 is 13 amino acids. The V end was cut by 10 bases, the J end by 2 bases, with 13 bases between.

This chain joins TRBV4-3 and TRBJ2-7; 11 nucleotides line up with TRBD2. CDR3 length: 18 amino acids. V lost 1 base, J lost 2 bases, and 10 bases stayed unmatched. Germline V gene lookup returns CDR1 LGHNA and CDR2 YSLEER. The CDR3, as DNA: TGCGCCAGCAGCCAAGTCCTTACCCTAGCGGGAGGTACCTACGAGCAGTACTTC. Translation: CASSQVLTLAGGTYEQYF.

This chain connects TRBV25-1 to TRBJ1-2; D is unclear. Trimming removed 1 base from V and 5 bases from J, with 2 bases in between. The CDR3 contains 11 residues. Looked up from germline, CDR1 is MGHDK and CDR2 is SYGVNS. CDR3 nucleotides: TGTGCCAGCAGTGAATTATATGGCTACACCTTC. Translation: CASSELYGYTF.

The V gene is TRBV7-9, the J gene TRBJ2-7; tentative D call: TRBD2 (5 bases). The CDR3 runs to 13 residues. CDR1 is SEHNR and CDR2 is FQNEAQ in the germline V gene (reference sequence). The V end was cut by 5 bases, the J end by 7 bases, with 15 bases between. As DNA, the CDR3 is TGTGCCAGCAGCCTCGGACTGGATCGGGAGCAGTACTTC. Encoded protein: CASSLGLDREQYF. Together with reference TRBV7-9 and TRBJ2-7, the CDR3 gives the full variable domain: DTGVSQNPRHKITKRGQNVTFRCDPISEHNRLYWYRQTLGQGPEFLTYFQNEAQLEKSRLLSDRFSAERPKGSFSTLEIQRTEQGDSAMYLCASSLGLDREQYFGPGTRLTVT.

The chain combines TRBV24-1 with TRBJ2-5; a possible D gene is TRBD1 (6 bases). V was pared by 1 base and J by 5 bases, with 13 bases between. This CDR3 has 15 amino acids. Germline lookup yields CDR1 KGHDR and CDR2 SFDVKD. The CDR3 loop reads CATSDFGRGLETQYF. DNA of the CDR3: TGTGCCACCAGTGATTTCGGCAGGGGATTGGAGACCCAGTACTTC.

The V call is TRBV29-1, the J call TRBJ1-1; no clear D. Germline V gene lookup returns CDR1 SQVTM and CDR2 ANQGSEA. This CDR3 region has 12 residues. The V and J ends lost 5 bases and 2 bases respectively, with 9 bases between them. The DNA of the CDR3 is TGCAGCGTTCGTCCAGGAAACACTGAAGCTTTCTTT. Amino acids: CSVRPGNTEAFF.

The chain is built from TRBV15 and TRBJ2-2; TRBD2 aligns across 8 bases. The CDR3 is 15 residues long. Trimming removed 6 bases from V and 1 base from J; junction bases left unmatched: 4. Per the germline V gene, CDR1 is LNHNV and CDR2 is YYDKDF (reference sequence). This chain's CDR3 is CATSQLAVNTGELFF. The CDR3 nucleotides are TGTGCCACCAGTCAACTAGCGGTGAACACCGGGGAGCTGTTTTTT.

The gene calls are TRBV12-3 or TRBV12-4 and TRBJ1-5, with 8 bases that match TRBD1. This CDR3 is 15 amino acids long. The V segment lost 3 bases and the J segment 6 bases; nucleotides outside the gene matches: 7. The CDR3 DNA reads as TGTGCCAGCAGTTTGACAGGGGCCTCCGGTCAGCCCCAGCATTTT. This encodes CASSLTGASGQPQHF.

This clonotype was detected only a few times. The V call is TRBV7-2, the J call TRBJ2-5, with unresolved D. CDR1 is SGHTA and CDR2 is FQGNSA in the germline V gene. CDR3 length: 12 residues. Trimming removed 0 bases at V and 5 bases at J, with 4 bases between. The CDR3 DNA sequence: TGTGCCAGCAGCTTAGCGATGGAGACCCAGTACTTC. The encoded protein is CASSLAMETQYF.